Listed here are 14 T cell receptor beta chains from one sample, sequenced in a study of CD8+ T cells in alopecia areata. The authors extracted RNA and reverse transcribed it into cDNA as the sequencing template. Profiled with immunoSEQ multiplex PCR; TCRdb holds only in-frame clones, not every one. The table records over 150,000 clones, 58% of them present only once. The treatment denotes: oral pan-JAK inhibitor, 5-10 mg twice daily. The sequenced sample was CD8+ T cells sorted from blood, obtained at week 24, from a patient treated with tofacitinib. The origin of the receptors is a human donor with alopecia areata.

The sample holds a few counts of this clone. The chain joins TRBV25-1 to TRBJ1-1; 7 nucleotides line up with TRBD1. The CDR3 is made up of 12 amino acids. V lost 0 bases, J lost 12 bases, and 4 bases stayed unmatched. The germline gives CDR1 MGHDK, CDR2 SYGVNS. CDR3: CASSEYSGGTFF. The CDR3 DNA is TGTGCCAGCAGTGAATATTCAGGGGGAACTTTCTTT.

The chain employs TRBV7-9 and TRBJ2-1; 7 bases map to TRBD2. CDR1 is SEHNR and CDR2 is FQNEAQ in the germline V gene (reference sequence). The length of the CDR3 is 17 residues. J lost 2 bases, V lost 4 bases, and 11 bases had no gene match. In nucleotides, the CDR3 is TGTGCCAGCAGCTCCCGGGAGGTCGAATCTACCTACAATGAGCAGTTCTTC. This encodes CASSSREVESTYNEQFF. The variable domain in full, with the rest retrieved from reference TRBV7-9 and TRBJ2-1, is DTGVSQNPRHKITKRGQNVTFRCDPISEHNRLYWYRQTLGQGPEFLTYFQNEAQLEKSRLLSDRFSAERPKGSFSTLEIQRTEQGDSAMYLCASSSREVESTYNEQFFGPGTRLTVL.

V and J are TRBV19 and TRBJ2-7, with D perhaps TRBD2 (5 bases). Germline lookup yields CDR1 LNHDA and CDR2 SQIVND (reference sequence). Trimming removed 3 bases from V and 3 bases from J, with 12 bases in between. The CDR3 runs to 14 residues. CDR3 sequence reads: CASSIQPEGYEQYF. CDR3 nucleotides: TGTGCCAGTAGTATCCAGCCCGAGGGCTACGAGCAGTACTTC.

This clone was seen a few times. The CDR3 nucleotides read TGTGCCAGCAGCCCTGGAGCTAGGGCCACTTACGAGCAGTACTTC. Translated: CASSPGARATYEQYF. V is TRBV11-2 and J is TRBJ2-7; D ambiguous. Germline assignment: CDR1 SGHAT and CDR2 FQNNGV. V was cut by 5 bases and J by 4 bases, with 18 bases left in between. The length of the CDR3 is 15 residues.

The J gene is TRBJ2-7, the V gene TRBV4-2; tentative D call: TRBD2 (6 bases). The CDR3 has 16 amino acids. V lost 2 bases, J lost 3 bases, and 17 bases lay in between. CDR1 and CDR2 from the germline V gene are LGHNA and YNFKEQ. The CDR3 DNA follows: TGTGCCAGCAGCCAATTTTGGGGAGGTGGAGGCTACGAGCAGTACTTC. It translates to CASSQFWGGGGYEQYF.

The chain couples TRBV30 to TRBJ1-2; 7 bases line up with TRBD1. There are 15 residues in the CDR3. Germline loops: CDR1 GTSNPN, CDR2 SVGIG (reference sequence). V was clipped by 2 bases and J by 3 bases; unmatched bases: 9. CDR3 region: CAWSPPGTDHYGYTF. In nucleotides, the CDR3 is TGTGCCTGGAGTCCCCCCGGGACAGATCACTATGGCTACACCTTC. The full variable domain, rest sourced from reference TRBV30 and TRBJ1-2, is SQTIHQWPATLVQPVGSPLSLECTVEGTSNPNLYWYRQAAGRGLQLLFYSVGIGQISSEVPQNLSASRPQDRQFILSSKKLLLSDSGFYLCAWSPPGTDHYGYTFGSGTRLTVV.

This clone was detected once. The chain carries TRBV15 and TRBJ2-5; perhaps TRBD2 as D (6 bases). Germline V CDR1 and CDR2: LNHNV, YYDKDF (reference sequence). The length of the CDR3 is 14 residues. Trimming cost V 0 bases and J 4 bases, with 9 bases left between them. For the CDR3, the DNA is TGTGCCACCAGCAGAGAGGGGACTGGAGAGACCCAGTACTTC. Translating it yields CATSREGTGETQYF.

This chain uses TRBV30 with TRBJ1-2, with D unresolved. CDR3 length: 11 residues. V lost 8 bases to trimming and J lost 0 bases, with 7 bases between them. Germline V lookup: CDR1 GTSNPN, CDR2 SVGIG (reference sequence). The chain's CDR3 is CARITNYGYTF. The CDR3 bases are TGTGCCCGGATAACTAACTATGGCTACACCTTC.

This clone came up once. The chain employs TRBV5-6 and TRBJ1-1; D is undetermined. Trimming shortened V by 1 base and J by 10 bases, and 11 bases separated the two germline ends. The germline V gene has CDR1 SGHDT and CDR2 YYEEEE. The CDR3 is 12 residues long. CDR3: CASSLSGNGAFF. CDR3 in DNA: TGTGCCAGCAGCTTGAGTGGGAACGGAGCTTTCTTT.

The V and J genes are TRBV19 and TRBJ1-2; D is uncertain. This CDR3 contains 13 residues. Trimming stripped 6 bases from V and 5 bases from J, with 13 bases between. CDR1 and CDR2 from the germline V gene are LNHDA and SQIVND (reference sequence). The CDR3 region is CASSPYGEYGYTF. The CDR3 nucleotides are TGTGCCAGTAGCCCCTATGGAGAATATGGCTACACCTTC.

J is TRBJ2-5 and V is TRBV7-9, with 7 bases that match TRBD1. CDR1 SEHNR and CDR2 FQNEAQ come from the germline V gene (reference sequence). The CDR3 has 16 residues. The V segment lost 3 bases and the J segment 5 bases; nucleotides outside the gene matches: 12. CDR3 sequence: CASSFPRDSPGETQYF. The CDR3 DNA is TGTGCCAGCAGCTTCCCCCGGGACAGTCCCGGGGAGACCCAGTACTTC.

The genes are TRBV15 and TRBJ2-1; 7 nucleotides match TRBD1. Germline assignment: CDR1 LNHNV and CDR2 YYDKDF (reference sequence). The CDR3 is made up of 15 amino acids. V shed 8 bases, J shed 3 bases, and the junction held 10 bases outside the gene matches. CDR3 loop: CATQVTGADYNEQFF. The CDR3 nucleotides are TGTGCCACCCAAGTAACAGGGGCCGACTACAATGAGCAGTTCTTC.

The CDR3 spells CASSHGSSYNEQFF. The CDR3 DNA reads TGTGCCAGCAGCCACGGAAGCTCCTACAATGAGCAGTTCTTC. The gene calls are TRBV14 and TRBJ2-1; D gene uncertain. The V gene lost 3 bases and the J gene lost 0 bases, with 6 bases spanning the gap. The CDR3 runs to 14 residues. Germline V CDR1 and CDR2: SGHDN, FVKESK.

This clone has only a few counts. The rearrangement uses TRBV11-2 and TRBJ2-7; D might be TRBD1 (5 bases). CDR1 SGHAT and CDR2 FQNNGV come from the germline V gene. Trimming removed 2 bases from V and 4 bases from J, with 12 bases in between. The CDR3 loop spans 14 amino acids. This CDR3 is CASSLTGRDYEQYF. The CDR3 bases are TGTGCCAGCAGCTTAACCGGCAGGGATTACGAGCAGTACTTC.